A selection of T cell receptor beta chains follows, all from one sample in a study of CD8 T cells in ankylosing spondylitis. TCRdb processed the 5' RACE reads anew with MiXCR; each CDR3 protein has one entry. The table has approximately 220,000 distinct CDR3 sequences, 15% to 20% seen once. Sequences were obtained from blood, either unsorted or a sorted T cell fraction (not recorded which). Every receptor here comes from a male donor with ankylosing spondylitis. Each CDR3 is given with its conserved first and last residue. The D gene is left open where the match is weak. Some rows have no size entry. The others give once, few or many, or a class for an expanded clone.

v_call: TRBV2; d_call: -; clone_size: many; j_call: TRBJ2-1; cdr3_nt: TGTGCCAGCAGTGCTGTCGATGGCGGATTCACCTACAATGAGCAGTTCTTC; cdr3_aa: CASSAVDGGFTYNEQFF
v_call: TRBV10-1; d_call: -; clone_size: -; j_call: TRBJ2-1; cdr3_nt: TGCGCCAGCAACCCCGACAGGATACTCTACAATGAGCAGTTCTTC; cdr3_aa: CASNPDRILYNEQFF
v_call: TRBV4-2; d_call: -; clone_size: few; j_call: TRBJ1-5; cdr3_nt: TGTGCCAGCAGCCAAATCGAGCAGGGACCCAATCAGCCCCAGCATTTT; cdr3_aa: CASSQIEQGPNQPQHF
v_call: TRBV7-2; d_call: -; clone_size: few; j_call: TRBJ2-5; cdr3_nt: TGTGCCAGCAGCTTAGGAGAGTTCCAAGGGGAGACCCAGTACTTC; cdr3_aa: CASSLGEFQGETQYF
v_call: TRBV6-2/TRBV6-3; d_call: -; clone_size: -; j_call: TRBJ2-1; cdr3_nt: TGTGCCAGCAGTTACAGGGCGGACTCCTACAATGAGCAGTTCTTC; cdr3_aa: CASSYRADSYNEQFF
v_call: TRBV21-1; d_call: -; clone_size: few; j_call: TRBJ2-7; cdr3_nt: TGTGCCAGCAGCAAAGAGGGACGGACCGTGGAGGGCCCCTACGAGCAGTACTTC; cdr3_aa: CASSKEGRTVEGPYEQYF
v_call: TRBV6-4; d_call: -; clone_size: -; j_call: TRBJ2-3; cdr3_nt: TGTGCCAGCAGTGATAGTGGGGGGGCCGGTGATACGCAGTATTTT; cdr3_aa: CASSDSGGAGDTQYF
v_call: TRBV6-2/TRBV6-3; d_call: -; clone_size: -; j_call: TRBJ2-3; cdr3_nt: TGTGCCAGCCGATACGGGCTCGAAAGCACAGATACGCAGTATTTT; cdr3_aa: CASRYGLESTDTQYF
v_call: TRBV15; d_call: TRBD1; clone_size: -; j_call: TRBJ1-2; cdr3_nt: TGTGCCACCCGGACAGGGGGGGACTATGGCTACACCTTC; cdr3_aa: CATRTGGDYGYTF
v_call: TRBV7-9; d_call: TRBD1; clone_size: few; j_call: TRBJ2-1; cdr3_nt: TGTGCCAGCAGCTTACCCCGGACAGGGCCGTCCTACAATGAGCAGTTCTTC; cdr3_aa: CASSLPRTGPSYNEQFF
v_call: TRBV7-9; d_call: -; clone_size: few; j_call: TRBJ1-4; cdr3_nt: TGTGCCAGCAGCCTCGGGCCCAACGGGGCTAATGAAAAACTGTTTTTT; cdr3_aa: CASSLGPNGANEKLFF
v_call: TRBV5-1; d_call: TRBD1; clone_size: -; j_call: TRBJ2-3; cdr3_nt: TGCGCCAGCAGCCTGGGACAGGGGACCACAGATACGCAGTATTTT; cdr3_aa: CASSLGQGTTDTQYF
v_call: TRBV7-9; d_call: -; clone_size: few; j_call: TRBJ2-7; cdr3_nt: TGTGCCAGCAGCAGTGGGAGGCAGGGCTATCCCTACGAGCAGTACTTC; cdr3_aa: CASSSGRQGYPYEQYF
v_call: TRBV6-2/TRBV6-3; d_call: -; clone_size: -; j_call: TRBJ1-2; cdr3_nt: TGTGCCAGCAGACAAGACTATGGCTACACCTTC; cdr3_aa: CASRQDYGYTF
v_call: TRBV20-1; d_call: TRBD2; clone_size: -; j_call: TRBJ2-7; cdr3_nt: TGCAGTGCTAGAGAGAGAGGGTCGGGACTAGCGTCCTACGAGCAGTACTTC; cdr3_aa: CSARERGSGLASYEQYF
v_call: TRBV12-3/TRBV12-4; d_call: -; clone_size: many; j_call: TRBJ2-2; cdr3_nt: TGTGCCAGTGGGTTGACCGGGGAGCTGTTTTTT; cdr3_aa: CASGLTGELFF
v_call: TRBV20-1; d_call: -; clone_size: -; j_call: TRBJ1-1; cdr3_nt: TGCAGTGCTAGAGATTATAGAGGGGTTCGGAACACTGAAGCTTTCTTT; cdr3_aa: CSARDYRGVRNTEAFF
v_call: TRBV12-3/TRBV12-4; d_call: -; clone_size: -; j_call: TRBJ1-2; cdr3_nt: TGTGCCAGCAGGAAGCCTTGGGATGGCTACACCTTC; cdr3_aa: CASRKPWDGYTF
v_call: TRBV27; d_call: -; clone_size: few; j_call: TRBJ2-1; cdr3_nt: TGTGCCAGCAGTTTAATCGACGATCCCCATGAGCAGTTCTTC; cdr3_aa: CASSLIDDPHEQFF
v_call: TRBV5-1; d_call: TRBD2; clone_size: few; j_call: TRBJ2-1; cdr3_nt: TGCGCCAGCAGCTTTGATCGACTAGCGGGGCTGTACAATGAGCAGTTCTTC; cdr3_aa: CASSFDRLAGLYNEQFF
v_call: TRBV29-1; d_call: TRBD2; clone_size: few; j_call: TRBJ2-7; cdr3_nt: TGCAGCGTTGAAGGGACTAGCGGGAGTAAGGTCGAGCAGTACTTC; cdr3_aa: CSVEGTSGSKVEQYF
v_call: TRBV24-1; d_call: TRBD1; clone_size: few; j_call: TRBJ2-7; cdr3_nt: TGTGCCACCAGTGATCGGAACAGGGGGCTGGGGGGCTACGAGCAGTACTTC; cdr3_aa: CATSDRNRGLGGYEQYF
v_call: TRBV12-2; d_call: -; clone_size: -; j_call: TRBJ1-3; cdr3_nt: TGTGCAAGTCGCTTAGTAATCCCCTTTGGGATCTCTGGAAACACCATATATTTT; cdr3_aa: CASRLVIPFGISGNTIYF
v_call: TRBV12-3/TRBV12-4; d_call: -; clone_size: few; j_call: TRBJ2-3; cdr3_nt: TGTGCCAGCAGAACTATCACAGATACGCAGTATTTT; cdr3_aa: CASRTITDTQYF
v_call: TRBV7-9; d_call: -; clone_size: -; j_call: TRBJ2-7; cdr3_nt: TGTGCCAGCAGTCCAAAGACAGACTCCTACGAGCAGTACTTC; cdr3_aa: CASSPKTDSYEQYF
v_call: TRBV5-1; d_call: -; clone_size: -; j_call: TRBJ2-1; cdr3_nt: TGCGCCAGCAGCTTGGGGTTGGATGAGCAGTTCTTC; cdr3_aa: CASSLGLDEQFF
v_call: TRBV5-1; d_call: -; clone_size: -; j_call: TRBJ2-7; cdr3_nt: TGCGCCAGCAGCTTGGAGGGTTTCTACGAGCAGTACTTC; cdr3_aa: CASSLEGFYEQYF
v_call: TRBV7-9; d_call: TRBD2; clone_size: -; j_call: TRBJ2-1; cdr3_nt: TGTGCCAGCAGCCCACGGACTAGCGGGAGTGAAGGGCAGTTCTTC; cdr3_aa: CASSPRTSGSEGQFF
v_call: TRBV12-3/TRBV12-4; d_call: -; clone_size: few; j_call: TRBJ2-1; cdr3_nt: TGTGCCAGCCTACTTACAGGGCATAGCTCCTACAATGAGCAGTTCTTC; cdr3_aa: CASLLTGHSSYNEQFF